Shown below are 10 T cell receptor beta chains from a single sample sequenced in a study of blood T cell repertoires in COVID-19. Clones were sequenced by immunoSEQ multiplex PCR, and TCRdb holds only the in-frame ones, with some missing. The sample lists under 350,000 clones; approximately 90% were seen once. The sequencing sample was made of PBMCs or T cells enriched from blood (not recorded which). Receptor source: a young man who had recovered from COVID-19.

V is TRBV3-1 (or the pseudogene TRBV3-2) and J is TRBJ1-2; a possible D gene is TRBD1 (6 bases). The V end lost 3 bases, the J end lost 3 bases, and 8 bases lay between the germline ends. This CDR3 is built from 13 residues. CDR1 is LGHDT and CDR2 is YNNKEL in the germline V gene (reference sequence). The CDR3, as DNA: TGTGCCAGCAGCCAGGGGGGGCACTATGGCTACACCTTC. Amino acids: CASSQGGHYGYTF.

The rearrangement joins TRBV4-1 to TRBJ2-1; D ambiguous. This CDR3 spans 13 amino acids. Germline V CDR1 and CDR2: MGHRA, YSYEKL. V was pared by 1 base and J by 10 bases, with 11 bases between. CDR3 in DNA: TGCGCCAGCAGCCAAGTTCCCCTCGGGGAGCAGTTCTTC. The encoded protein is CASSQVPLGEQFF.

This clone occurred once. The rearrangement uses TRBV15 and TRBJ1-4, with D possibly being TRBD1 (6 bases). This CDR3 has 17 amino acids. Germline-derived CDR1 and CDR2 are LNHNV and YYDKDF (reference sequence). The V end lost 3 bases, the J end lost 2 bases, and 16 bases lay between the germline ends. The CDR3 DNA reads TGTGCCACCAGCAGCCGACAGGTGGGGGATACTAATGAAAAACTGTTTTTT. Translating gives CATSSRQVGDTNEKLFF. The variable domain in full, with the rest retrieved from reference TRBV15 and TRBJ1-4, is DAMVIQNPRYQVTQFGKPVTLSCSQTLNHNVMYWYQQKSSQAPKLLFHYYDKDFNNEADTPDNFQSRRPNTSFCFLDIRSPGLGDTAMYLCATSSRQVGDTNEKLFFGSGTQLSVL.

The chain links TRBV5-1 to TRBJ1-1, with TRBD1 identical over 11 bases. The trim removed 3 bases at V and 1 base at J, leaving 5 bases unmatched. Germline CDR1 is SGHRS and CDR2 is YFSETQ. CDR3 length: 16 residues. The CDR3 sequence is CASSSGQGGTNTEAFF. DNA of the CDR3: TGCGCCAGCAGCTCGGGACAGGGGGGCACGAACACTGAAGCTTTCTTT.

This clone turned up a few times. The chain couples TRBV7-9 to TRBJ2-2; tentative D call: TRBD2 (5 bases). The CDR3 runs 16 residues. V was pared by 0 bases and J by 1 base, with 9 bases between. From germline, CDR1 is SEHNR and CDR2 FQNEAQ (reference sequence). CDR3 DNA sequence: TGTGCCAGCAGCTTAGCGAGGGCTTGGAACACCGGGGAGCTGTTTTTT. Translation gives CASSLARAWNTGELFF.

This chain connects TRBV10-1 to TRBJ1-6; 9 bases are a match to TRBD1. CDR1 is WNHNN and CDR2 is SYGVQD in the germline V gene (reference sequence). V shed 0 bases and J 7 bases; nucleotides not matched to a gene: 1. The CDR3 length is 15 residues. DNA of the CDR3: TGCGCCAGCAGTGAGTCGGGGACAGGGAATTCACCCCTCCACTTT. This codes for CASSESGTGNSPLHF.

The CDR3 loop reads CASSPRVGGDYNGYTF. The CDR3 nucleotides read TGTGCCAGCAGCCCCCGGGTAGGGGGGGATTATAATGGCTACACCTTC. The chain carries TRBV7-2 and TRBJ1-2, with D perhaps matching TRBD1 (6 bases). Germline CDR1 and CDR2: SGHTA and FQGNSA. CDR3 length equals 16 residues. V was cut by 5 bases and J by 6 bases, with 22 bases left in between.

This rearrangement joins TRBV21-1 to TRBJ1-3; TRBD1 is taken as the D call from the table, unchecked against the DNA. TRBV21-1 is tagged as a pseudogene. The CDR3 has 16 residues. CDR3 residues: CASSTHRGLRGNTIYF. The CDR3 DNA sequence: TGTGCCAGCAGCACGCACAGGGGTTTACGAGGAAACACCATATATTTT.

The CDR3 bases are TGTGCCTGGAGTGACAGTGGGGGCGCAAAGACCCAGTACTTC. It specifies CAWSDSGGAKTQYF. This chain connects TRBV30 to TRBJ2-5, with D perhaps matching TRBD1 (6 bases). This CDR3 is built from 14 residues. Germline V gives CDR1 GTSNPN, CDR2 SVGIG (reference sequence). V was trimmed by 1 base and J by 6 bases, leaving 15 bases between them.

This clone was recorded a few times. The V call is TRBV10-2, the J call TRBJ1-6, with TRBD1 identical over 9 bases. Trimming at V came to 0 bases and at J to 10 bases, leaving 4 bases not matched to a gene. The CDR3 covers 15 residues. Per the germline V gene, CDR1 is WSHSY and CDR2 is SAAADI. The CDR3 DNA follows: TGCGCCAGCAGTGAGTCGACAGGGGGTAACTCACCCCTCCACTTT. This sequence encodes CASSESTGGNSPLHF.